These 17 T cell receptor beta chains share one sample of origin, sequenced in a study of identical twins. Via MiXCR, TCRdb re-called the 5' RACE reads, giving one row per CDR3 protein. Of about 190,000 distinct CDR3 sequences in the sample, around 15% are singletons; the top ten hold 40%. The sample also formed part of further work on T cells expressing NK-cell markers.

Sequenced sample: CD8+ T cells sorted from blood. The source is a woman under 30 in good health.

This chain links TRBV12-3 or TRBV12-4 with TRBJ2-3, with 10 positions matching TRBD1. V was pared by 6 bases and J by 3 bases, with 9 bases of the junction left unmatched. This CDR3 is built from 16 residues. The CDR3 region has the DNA TGTGCCAGCAGCGCCGGGACAGGGGTCGAAACAGATACGCAGTATTTT. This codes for CASSAGTGVETDTQYF.

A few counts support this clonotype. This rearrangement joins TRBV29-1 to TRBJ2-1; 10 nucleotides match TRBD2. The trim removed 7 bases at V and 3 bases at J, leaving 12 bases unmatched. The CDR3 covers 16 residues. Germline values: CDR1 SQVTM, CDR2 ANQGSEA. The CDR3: CSASGPSGSIYNEQFF. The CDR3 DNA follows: TGCAGCGCCTCGGGGCCTAGCGGGAGTATCTACAATGAGCAGTTCTTC.

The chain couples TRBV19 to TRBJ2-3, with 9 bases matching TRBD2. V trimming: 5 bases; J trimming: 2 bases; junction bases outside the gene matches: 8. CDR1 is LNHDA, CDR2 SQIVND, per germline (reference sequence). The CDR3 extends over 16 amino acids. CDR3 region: CASSSRTSASTDTQYF. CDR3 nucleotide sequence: TGTGCCAGTAGTTCCCGGACTAGCGCCTCCACAGATACGCAGTATTTT.

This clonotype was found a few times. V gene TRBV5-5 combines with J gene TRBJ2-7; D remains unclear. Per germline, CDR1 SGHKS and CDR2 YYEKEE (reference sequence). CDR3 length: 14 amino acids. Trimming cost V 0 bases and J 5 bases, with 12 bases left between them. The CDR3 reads CASSLAGLQDEQYF. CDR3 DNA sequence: TGTGCCAGCAGCTTGGCCGGGTTGCAAGACGAGCAGTACTTC.

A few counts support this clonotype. CDR3 coding DNA: TGTGCCAGCAGCTTGTTACCGACAGGGAAGTACAATGAGCAGTTCTTC. Translated: CASSLLPTGKYNEQFF. The V gene is TRBV11-2, the J gene TRBJ2-1, with TRBD1 matching over 7 bases. The CDR3 length is 16 residues. The J segment lost 4 bases and the V segment lost 3 bases, leaving 9 bases of the junction unmatched. Germline V gene lookup returns CDR1 SGHAT and CDR2 FQNNGV. The whole variable domain, remainder taken from reference TRBV11-2 and TRBJ2-1, is EAGVAQSPRYKIIEKRQSVAFWCNPISGHATLYWYQQILGQGPKLLIQFQNNGVVDDSQLPKDRFSAERLKGVDSTLKIQPAKLEDSAVYLCASSLLPTGKYNEQFFGPGTRLTVL.

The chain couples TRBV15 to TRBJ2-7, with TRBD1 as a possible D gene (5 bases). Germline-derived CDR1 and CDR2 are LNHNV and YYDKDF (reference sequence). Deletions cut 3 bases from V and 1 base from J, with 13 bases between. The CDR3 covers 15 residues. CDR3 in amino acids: CATSSARRGSYEQYF. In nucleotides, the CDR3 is TGTGCCACCAGCAGTGCCCGTAGGGGATCCTACGAGCAGTACTTC.

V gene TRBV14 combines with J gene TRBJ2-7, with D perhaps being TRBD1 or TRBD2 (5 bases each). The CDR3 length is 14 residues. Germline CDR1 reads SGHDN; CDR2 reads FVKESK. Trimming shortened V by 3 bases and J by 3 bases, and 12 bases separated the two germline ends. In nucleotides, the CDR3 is TGTGCCAGCAGCCACGGGATGGGGGTCTACGAGCAGTACTTC. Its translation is CASSHGMGVYEQYF.

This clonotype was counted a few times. The CDR3 DNA is TGCGCCAGCAGTGACCGAAGCGGGAGTCTTGATACGCAGTATTTT. It yields the protein CASSDRSGSLDTQYF. The V gene is TRBV10-1, the J gene TRBJ2-3; 8 bases are a match to TRBD2. The CDR3 has 15 residues. Germline V CDR1 and CDR2: WNHNN, SYGVQD (reference sequence). The V and J ends lost 3 bases and 6 bases, in that order; junction bases with no gene match: 8.

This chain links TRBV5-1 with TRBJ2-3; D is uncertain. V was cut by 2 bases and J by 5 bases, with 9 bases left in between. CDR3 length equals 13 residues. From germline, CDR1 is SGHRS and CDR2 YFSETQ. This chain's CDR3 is CASSLWVVDTQYF. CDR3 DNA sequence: TGCGCCAGCAGCTTATGGGTAGTAGATACGCAGTATTTT.

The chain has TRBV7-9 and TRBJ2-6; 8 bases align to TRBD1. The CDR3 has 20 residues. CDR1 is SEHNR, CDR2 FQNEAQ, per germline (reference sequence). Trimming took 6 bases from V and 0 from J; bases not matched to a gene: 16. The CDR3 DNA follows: TGTGCCAGCAGACCCTCGCAACCGGGACAGGCTCTCTCTGGGGCCAACGTCCTGACTTTC. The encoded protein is CASRPSQPGQALSGANVLTF.

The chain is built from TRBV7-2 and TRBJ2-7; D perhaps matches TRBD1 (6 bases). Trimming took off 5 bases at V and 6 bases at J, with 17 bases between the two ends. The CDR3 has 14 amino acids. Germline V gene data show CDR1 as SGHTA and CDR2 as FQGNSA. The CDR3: CASSIDVGAGEQYF. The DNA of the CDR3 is TGTGCCAGCAGCATCGACGTGGGGGCAGGCGAGCAGTACTTC. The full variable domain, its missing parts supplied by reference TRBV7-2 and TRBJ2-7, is GAGVSQSPSNKVTEKGKDVELRCDPISGHTALYWYRQSLGQGLEFLIYFQGNSAPDKSGLPSDRFSAERTGGSVSTLTIQRTQQEDSAVYLCASSIDVGAGEQYFGPGTRLTVT.

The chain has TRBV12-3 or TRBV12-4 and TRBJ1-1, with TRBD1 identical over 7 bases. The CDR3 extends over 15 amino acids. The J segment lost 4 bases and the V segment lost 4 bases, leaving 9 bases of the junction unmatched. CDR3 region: CASSSPPTGVTEAFF. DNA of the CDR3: TGTGCCAGCAGTTCACCACCTACAGGGGTCACTGAAGCTTTCTTT.

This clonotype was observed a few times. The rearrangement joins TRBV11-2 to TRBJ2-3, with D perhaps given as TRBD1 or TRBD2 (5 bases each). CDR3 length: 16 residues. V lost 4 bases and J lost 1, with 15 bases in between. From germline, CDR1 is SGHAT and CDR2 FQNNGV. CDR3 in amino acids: CASSYGRGGRTDTQYF. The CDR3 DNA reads TGTGCCAGCAGCTATGGCCGGGGCGGACGCACAGATACGCAGTATTTT.

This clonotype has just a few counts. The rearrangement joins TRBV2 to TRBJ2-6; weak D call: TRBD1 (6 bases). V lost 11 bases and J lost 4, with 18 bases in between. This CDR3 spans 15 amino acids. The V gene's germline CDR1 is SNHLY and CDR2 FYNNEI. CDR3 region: CALQGVMGGANVLTF. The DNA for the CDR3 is TGTGCCTTACAGGGAGTCATGGGGGGGGCCAACGTCCTGACTTTC.

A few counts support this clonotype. The CDR3 sequence: CASYGVSDSGANVLTF. CDR3 nucleotides: TGTGCCAGCTATGGGGTCTCGGATTCTGGGGCCAACGTCCTGACTTTC. V is TRBV9 and J is TRBJ2-6; no firm D call. Trimming stripped 7 bases from V and 1 base from J, with 15 bases between. Germline values: CDR1 SGDLS, CDR2 YYNGEE. This CDR3 contains 16 residues.

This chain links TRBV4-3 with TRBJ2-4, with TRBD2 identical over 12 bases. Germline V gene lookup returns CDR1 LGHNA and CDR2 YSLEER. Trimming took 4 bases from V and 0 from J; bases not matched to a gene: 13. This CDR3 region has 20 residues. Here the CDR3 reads CASSPGLSGLAGLAKNIQYF. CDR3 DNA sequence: TGCGCCAGCAGCCCGGGCCTGAGTGGACTAGCGGGACTAGCCAAAAACATTCAGTACTTC.

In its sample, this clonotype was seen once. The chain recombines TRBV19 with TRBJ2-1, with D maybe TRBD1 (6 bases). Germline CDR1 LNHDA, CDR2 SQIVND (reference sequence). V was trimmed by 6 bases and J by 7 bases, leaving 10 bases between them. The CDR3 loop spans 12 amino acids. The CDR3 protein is CASRGTWNEQFF. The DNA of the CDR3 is TGTGCCAGTAGGGGGACATGGAATGAGCAGTTCTTC.